This TCR beta chain derives from a study of T cell changes during pregnancy in multiple sclerosis. After removal of 4 bases from V and 5 bases from J, the junction contained 13 bases not matched to a gene. CDR3 length: 16 residues. Germline V gives CDR1 SGHNT, CDR2 YYREEE (reference sequence). Produced via immunoSEQ multiplex PCR; TCRdb's table is partial and in-frame only. This table has 20,000 or so clones, roughly 90% appearing once. This sequence was found in a female donor in good health, enrolled as a control in a pregnancy study. Sequencing used CD8+ T cells from peripheral blood mononuclear cells, obtained in the third trimester of pregnancy. J is TRBJ2-7 and V is TRBV5-4; 9 nucleotides align to TRBD1. CDR3 sequence: CASSEVVDRGIHEQYF. Written as DNA, the CDR3 is TGTGCCAGCAGCGAGGTAGTGGACAGGGGCATCCACGAGCAGTACTTC.